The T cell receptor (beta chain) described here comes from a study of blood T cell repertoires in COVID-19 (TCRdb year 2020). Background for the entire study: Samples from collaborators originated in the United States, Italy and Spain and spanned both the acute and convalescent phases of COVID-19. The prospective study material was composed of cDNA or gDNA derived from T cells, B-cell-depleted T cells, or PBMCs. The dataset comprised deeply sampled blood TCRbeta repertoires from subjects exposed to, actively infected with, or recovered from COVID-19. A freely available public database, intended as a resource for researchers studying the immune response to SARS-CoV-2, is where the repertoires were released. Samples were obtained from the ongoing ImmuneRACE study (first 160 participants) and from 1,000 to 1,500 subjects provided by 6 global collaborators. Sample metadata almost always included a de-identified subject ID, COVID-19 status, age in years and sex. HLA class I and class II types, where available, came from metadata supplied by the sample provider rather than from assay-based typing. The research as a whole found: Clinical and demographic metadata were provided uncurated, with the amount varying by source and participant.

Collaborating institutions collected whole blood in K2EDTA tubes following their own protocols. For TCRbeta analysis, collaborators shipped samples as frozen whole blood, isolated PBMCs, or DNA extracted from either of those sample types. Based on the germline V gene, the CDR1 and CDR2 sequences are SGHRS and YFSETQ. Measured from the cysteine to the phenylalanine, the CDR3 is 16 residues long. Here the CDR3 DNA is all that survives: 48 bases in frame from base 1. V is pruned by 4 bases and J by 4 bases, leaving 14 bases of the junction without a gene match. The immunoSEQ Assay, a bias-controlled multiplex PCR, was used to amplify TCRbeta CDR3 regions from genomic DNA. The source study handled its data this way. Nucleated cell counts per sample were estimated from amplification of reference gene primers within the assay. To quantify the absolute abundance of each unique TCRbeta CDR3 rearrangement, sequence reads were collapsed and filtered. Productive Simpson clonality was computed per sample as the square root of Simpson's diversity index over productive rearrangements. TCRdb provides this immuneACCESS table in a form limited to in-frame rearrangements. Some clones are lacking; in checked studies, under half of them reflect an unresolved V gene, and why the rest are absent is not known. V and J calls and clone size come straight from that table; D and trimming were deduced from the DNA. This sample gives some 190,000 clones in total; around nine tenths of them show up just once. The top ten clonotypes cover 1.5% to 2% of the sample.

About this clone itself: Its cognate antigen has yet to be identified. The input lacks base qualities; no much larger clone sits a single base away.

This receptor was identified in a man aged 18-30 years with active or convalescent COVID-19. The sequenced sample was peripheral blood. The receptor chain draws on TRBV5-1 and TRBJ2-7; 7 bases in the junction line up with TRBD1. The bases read TGCGCCAGCAGCCCAAGTGTCACAGGGGAGAAGTACGAGCAGTACTTC. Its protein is CASSPSVTGEKYEQYF.